This TCR beta chain is from a study of T-cell reconstitution after alpha-beta-depleted transplantation in children (TCRdb year 2016). Turning to the overall study: Using TCR repertoire profiling, the study quantitatively followed how T-cell immune reconstitution unfolded in children after TCRalphabeta/CD19-depleted allogeneic hematopoietic cell transplantation.

Read against the paper, the sample's treatment or condition label means: allogeneic hematopoietic cell transplantation with graft depleted of TCRalphabeta T cells and CD19 B cells. Transplant recipients were children who received TCRalphabeta/CD19-depleted allogeneic hematopoietic cell grafts. As for this clonotype: Its target antigen remains unknown. There are no base qualities to consult, and no much larger clone falls within one base.

The library was produced with PCR. TCRdb records Illumina HiSeq 2500 as the sequencer. To normalize quantification of the TCRbeta repertoire, the TCR libraries were built with molecular barcoding that relied on unique molecular identifiers. The public reads were run again by TCRdb, first through fastp at Q25 and then through MiXCR, and only productive beta chains were kept. Duplicate CDR3 protein sequences are folded into a single record with the most common DNA and genes. Present in this sample are about 300,000 distinct CDR3 sequences, around 7.1% of which were seen just once. The ten largest clones add up to about 8.2% of the sample. Trimming takes 8 bases off V and 2 bases off J; junction bases not matched to a gene: 11. CDR1 and CDR2, looked up from the germline V gene (reference sequence), are GTSNPN and SVGIG. The CDR3 has 15 amino acids, counting the end cysteine and phenylalanine. The entry retains the CDR3 DNA only, 45 bases that are in frame from base 1.

Broader findings and caveats from the paper: The high TCRbeta diversity at day 60 in some patients was ascribed to recipient T cells and intrathymic progenitors that had survived conditioning. The frequencies of hyperexpanded clones fell over the following months, and after one year, T-cell counts and TCRbeta diversity were mostly attributed to newly produced T cells. Apparently early alphabetaT-cell count recovery about two months after transplant reportedly relied on only several hundred rapidly expanded clones derived from non-depleted graft cells.

The rearrangement joined TRBV30 to TRBJ1-2, and TRBD1 matches 10 of the central bases. This sample comprised peripheral blood, obtained 360 days after TCRalphabeta/CD19-depleted stem cell transplant. The source of this sequence is a female patient between 2 and 15 years old who had a stem cell transplant for Fanconi anemia, so the T cells may come from the graft donor. The nucleotide sequence is given as TGTGCCAGCCCCGGGACAGGGGCCTTAAACTATGGCTACACCTTC. It translates to CASPGTGALNYGYTF. Where the CDR3 stops, the reference TRBV30 and TRBJ1-2 genes take over; the full variable domain is SQTIHQWPATLVQPVGSPLSLECTVEGTSNPNLYWYRQAAGRGLQLLFYSVGIGQISSEVPQNLSASRPQDRQFILSSKKLLLSDSGFYLCASPGTGALNYGYTFGSGTRLTVV.